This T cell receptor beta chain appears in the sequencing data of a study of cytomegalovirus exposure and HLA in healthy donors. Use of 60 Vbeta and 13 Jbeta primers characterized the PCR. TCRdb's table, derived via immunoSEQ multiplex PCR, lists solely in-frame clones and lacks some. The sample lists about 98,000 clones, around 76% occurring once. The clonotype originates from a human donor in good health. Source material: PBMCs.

CDR3 protein: CASIPDMGAEAFF. The DNA for the CDR3 is TGTGCCAGCATCCCCGACATGGGAGCTGAAGCTTTCTTT. V and J are TRBV2 and TRBJ1-1, with D unclear. The CDR3 sequence is 13 residues long. CDR1 is SNHLY and CDR2 is FYNNEI in the germline V gene. V was trimmed by 7 bases and J by 6 bases, leaving 15 bases between them.